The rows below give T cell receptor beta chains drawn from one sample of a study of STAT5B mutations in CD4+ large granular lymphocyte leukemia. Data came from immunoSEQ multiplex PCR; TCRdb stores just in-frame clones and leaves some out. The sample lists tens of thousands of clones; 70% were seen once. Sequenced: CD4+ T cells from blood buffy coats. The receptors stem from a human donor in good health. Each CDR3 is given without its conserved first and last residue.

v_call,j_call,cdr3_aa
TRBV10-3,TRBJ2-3,AISGTGGGTDTQY
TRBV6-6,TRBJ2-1,ASRDGPTSTGEQF
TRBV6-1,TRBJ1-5,ASRYRGEDQPQH
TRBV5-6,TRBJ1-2,ASSLGRAGVGYGYT
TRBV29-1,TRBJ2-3,SVVMRITDTQY
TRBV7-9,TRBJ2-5,ASSLAEGTETQY
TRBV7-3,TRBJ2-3,ASSLKSTTTDTQY
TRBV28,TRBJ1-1,ASSLHPDGNTEAF
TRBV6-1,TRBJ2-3,ASSPGGGSTQY
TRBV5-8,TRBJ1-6,ASSARGAYNSPLH
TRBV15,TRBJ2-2,ATSRIGTGELF
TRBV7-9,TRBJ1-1,ASINTMGTVMNTEAF
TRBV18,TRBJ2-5,ASSPPSSTTQY
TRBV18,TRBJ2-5,ASSPRLQGGQETQY
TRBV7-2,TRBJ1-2,ASSPGTVNYGYT
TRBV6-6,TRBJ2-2,AASRAANTGELF
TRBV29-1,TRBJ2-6,SVDTGSGANVLT
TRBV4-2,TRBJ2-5,ASSQDLAGGWETQY
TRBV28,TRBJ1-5,ASSFSFGSQPQH
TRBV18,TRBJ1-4,ASSPRRRQGFSDATNEKLF
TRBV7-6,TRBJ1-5,ASSPDSNQPQH
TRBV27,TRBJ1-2,ASRHTGGPYGYT
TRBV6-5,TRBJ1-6,ASSRKTGGSPLH
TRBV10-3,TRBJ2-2,AISESLGLRNTGELF
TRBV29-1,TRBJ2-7,SVEGQDLYEQY
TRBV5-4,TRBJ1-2,ASSLWSRDNYGYT
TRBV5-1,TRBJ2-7,ASSQGGTGIYEQY
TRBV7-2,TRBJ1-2,ASSRGFSYGYT
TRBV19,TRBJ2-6,ASSNELVSGANVLT
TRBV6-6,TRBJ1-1,ASSYLGRGASEAF
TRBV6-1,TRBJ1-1,ASSDRVGGGRTEAF
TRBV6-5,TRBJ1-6,ASAGRHNSPLH
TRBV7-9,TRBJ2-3,AGNRVTSTDTQY
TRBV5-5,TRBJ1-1,ASSSGTTGNTEAF
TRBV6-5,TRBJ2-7,ASSYVGGSSYEQY
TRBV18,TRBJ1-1,ASSPAAPNTEAF
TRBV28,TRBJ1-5,ASRGTGGYSNQPQH
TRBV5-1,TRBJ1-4,ASSLGQGATNEKLF
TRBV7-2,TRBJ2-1,ASSPGTGGNEQF
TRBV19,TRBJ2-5,ASSIGGAQETQY
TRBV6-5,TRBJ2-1,ASSYPSGAVNEQF
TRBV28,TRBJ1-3,ASTPRGTGSGNTIY
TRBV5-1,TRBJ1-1,ASSVGQQNTEAF
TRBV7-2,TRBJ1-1,ASRTLSGGAEAF
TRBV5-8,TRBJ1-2,ASSLTLLGSYGYT
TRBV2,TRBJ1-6,ASEGQRNSPLH
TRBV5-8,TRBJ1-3,ASSRGDSGNTIY
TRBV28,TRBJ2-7,ASSRTGRGYEQY
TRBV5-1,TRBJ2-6,ASSLEPTGGEAGANVLT
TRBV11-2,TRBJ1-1,ASSRQVMNTEAF
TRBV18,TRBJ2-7,ASSTAGVVEQY
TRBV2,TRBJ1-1,APPRGLGAEAF
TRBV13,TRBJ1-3,ASSDGQGDTIY